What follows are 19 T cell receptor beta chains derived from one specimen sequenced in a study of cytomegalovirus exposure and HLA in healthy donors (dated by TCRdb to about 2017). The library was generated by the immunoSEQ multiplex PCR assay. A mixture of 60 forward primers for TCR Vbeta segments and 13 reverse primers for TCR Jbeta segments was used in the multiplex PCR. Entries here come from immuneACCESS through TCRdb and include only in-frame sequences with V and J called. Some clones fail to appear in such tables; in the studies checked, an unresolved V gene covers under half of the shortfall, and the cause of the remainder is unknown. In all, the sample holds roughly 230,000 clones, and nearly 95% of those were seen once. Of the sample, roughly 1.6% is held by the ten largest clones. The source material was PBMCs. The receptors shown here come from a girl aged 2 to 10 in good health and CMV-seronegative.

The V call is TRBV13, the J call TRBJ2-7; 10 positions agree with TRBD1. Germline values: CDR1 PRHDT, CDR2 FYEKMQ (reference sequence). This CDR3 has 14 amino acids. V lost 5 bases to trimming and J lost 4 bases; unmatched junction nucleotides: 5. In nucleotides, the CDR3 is TGTGCCAGCAGCGTCGGGACAGGGGCATACGAGCAGTACTTC. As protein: CASSVGTGAYEQYF.

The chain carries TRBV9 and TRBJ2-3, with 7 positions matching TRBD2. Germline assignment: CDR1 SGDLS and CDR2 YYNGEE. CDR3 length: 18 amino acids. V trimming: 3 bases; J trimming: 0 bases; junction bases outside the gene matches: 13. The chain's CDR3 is CASSADGGTLHSTDTQYF. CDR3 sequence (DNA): TGTGCCAGCAGCGCCGACGGGGGGACGTTACATAGCACAGATACGCAGTATTTT.

CDR3 nucleotide sequence: TGTGCCGGAAGGGACAGCCTCTATGGCTACACCTTC. Amino acids: CAGRDSLYGYTF. The chain carries TRBV2 and TRBJ1-2; 7 bases match TRBD1. The CDR3 sequence is 12 residues long. The V gene's germline CDR1 is SNHLY and CDR2 FYNNEI. Trimming at V came to 11 bases and at J to 4 bases, leaving 7 bases not matched to a gene.

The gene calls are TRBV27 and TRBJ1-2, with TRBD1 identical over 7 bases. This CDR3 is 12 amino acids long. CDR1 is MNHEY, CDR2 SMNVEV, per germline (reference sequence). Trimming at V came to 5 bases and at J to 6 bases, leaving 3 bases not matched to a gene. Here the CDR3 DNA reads TGTGCCAGCAGTGCCACAGGGGATGGCTACACCTTC. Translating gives CASSATGDGYTF.

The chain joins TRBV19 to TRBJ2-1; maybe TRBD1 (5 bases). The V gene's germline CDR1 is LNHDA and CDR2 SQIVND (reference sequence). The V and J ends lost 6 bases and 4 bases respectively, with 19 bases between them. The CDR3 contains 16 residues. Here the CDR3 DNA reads TGTGCCAGTAGGGCCAGTGGCAGGGTCCCTTACAATGAGCAGTTCTTC. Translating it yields CASRASGRVPYNEQFF.

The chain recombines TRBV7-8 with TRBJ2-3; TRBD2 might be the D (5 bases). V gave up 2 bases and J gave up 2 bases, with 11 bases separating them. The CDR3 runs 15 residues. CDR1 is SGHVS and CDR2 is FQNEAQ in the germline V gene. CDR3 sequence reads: CASSLNAGATDTQYF. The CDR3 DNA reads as TGTGCCAGCAGCTTAAATGCGGGTGCCACAGATACGCAGTATTTT.

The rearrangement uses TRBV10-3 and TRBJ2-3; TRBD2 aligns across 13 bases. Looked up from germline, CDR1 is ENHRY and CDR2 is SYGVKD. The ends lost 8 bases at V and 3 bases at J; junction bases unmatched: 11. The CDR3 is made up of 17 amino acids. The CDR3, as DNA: TGTGCCATCTCATCATTGGGGACTAGCGGGGTAACAGATACGCAGTATTTT. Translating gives CAISSLGTSGVTDTQYF.

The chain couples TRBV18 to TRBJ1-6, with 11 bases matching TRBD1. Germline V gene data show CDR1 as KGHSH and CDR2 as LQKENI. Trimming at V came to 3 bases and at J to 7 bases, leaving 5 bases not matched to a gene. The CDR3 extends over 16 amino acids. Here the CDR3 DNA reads TGTGCCAGCTCACCGGGAAGGACAGGGGGCAATTCACCCCTCCACTTT. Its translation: CASSPGRTGGNSPLHF. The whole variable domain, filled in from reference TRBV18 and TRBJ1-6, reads NAGVMQNPRHLVRRRGQEARLRCSPMKGHSHVYWYRQLPEEGLKFMVYLQKENIIDESGMPKERFSAEFPKEGPSILRIQQVVRGDSAAYFCASSPGRTGGNSPLHFGNGTRLTVT.

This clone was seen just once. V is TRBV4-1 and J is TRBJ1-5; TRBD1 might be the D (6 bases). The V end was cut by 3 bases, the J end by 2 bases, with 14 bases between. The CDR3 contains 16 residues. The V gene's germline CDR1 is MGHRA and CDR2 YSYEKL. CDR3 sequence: CASSQVRGMGNQPQHF. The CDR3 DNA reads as TGCGCCAGCAGCCAGGTCAGGGGAATGGGCAATCAGCCCCAGCATTTT.

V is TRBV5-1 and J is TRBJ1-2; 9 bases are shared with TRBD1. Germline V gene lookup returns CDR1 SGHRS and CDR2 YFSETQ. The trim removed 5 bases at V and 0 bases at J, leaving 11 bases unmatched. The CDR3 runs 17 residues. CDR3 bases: TGCGCCAGCAGTCGGACCCAACAGGGGGCAACTAACTATGGCTACACCTTC. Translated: CASSRTQQGATNYGYTF.

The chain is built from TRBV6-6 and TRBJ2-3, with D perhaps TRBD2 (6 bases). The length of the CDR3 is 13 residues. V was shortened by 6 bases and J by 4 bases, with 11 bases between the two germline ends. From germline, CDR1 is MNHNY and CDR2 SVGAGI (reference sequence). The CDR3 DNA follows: TGTGCCAGCAGCGTACTAGCTCCAGATACGCAGTATTTT. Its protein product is CASSVLAPDTQYF.

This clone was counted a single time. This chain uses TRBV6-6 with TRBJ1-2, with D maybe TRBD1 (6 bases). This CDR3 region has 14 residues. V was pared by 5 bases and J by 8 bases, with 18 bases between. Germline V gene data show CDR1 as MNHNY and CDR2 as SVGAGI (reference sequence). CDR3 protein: CASSNGGQGGGYTF. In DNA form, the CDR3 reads TGTGCCAGCAGTAACGGGGGGCAAGGGGGGGGCTACACCTTC.

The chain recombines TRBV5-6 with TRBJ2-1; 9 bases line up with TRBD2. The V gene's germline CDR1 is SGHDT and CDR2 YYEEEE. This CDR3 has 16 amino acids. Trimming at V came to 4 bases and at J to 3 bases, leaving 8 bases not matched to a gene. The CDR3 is CASSTSGRTYYNEQFF. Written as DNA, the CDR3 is TGTGCCAGCAGCACCAGCGGGAGGACCTACTACAATGAGCAGTTCTTC.

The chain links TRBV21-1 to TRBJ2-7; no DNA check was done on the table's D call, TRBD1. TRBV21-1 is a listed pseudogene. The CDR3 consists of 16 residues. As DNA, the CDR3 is TGTGCCAGCAGCAAACTAGGGACAGGGGAAGTCCACGAGCAGTACTTC. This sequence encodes CASSKLGTGEVHEQYF.

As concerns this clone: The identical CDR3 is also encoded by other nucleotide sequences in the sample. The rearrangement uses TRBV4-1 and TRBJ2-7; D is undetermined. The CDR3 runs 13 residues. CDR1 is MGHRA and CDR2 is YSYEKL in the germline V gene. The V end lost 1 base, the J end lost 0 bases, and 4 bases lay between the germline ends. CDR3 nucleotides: TGCGCCAGCAGCCAAGGACTCTCCTACGAGCAGTACTTC. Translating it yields CASSQGLSYEQYF.

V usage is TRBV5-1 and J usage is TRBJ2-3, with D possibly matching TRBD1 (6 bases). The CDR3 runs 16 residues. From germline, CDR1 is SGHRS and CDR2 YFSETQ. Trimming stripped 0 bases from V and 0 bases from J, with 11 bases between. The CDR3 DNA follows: TGCGCCAGCAGCTTGGGGGGGCGGCATAGCACAGATACGCAGTATTTT. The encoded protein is CASSLGGRHSTDTQYF.

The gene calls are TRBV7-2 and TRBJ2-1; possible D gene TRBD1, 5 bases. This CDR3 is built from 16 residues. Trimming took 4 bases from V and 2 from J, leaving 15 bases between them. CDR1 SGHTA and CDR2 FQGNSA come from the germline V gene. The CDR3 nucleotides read TGTGCCAGCAGCTCCTGGGGCCCCAGGGCCTACAATGAGCAGTTCTTC. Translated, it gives CASSSWGPRAYNEQFF.

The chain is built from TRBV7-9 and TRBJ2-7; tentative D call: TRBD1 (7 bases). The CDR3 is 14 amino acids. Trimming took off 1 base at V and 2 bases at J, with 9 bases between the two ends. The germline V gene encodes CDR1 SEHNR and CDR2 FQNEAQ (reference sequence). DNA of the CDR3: TGTGCCAGCAGCTTAGGCAGGGGGGCCTACGAGCAGTACTTC. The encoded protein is CASSLGRGAYEQYF.

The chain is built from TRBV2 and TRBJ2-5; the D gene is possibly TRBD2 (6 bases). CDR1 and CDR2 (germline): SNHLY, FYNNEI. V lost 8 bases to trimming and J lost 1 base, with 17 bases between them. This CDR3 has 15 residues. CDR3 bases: TGTGCCAGCTCAAACTCGGGGGTCCCCCAAGAGACCCAGTACTTC. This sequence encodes CASSNSGVPQETQYF.